The 25 T cell receptor beta chains below were found in one sample sequenced in a study of identical twins. TCRdb passed the 5' RACE reads through MiXCR, listing each CDR3 protein once. The sample lists about 330,000 distinct CDR3 sequences, about 12% seen once, with approximately 7.5% in the top ten. These data also featured in a second study, about yellow fever vaccine responses in identical twins.

Sequencing input: CD8+ T cells sorted from blood. The receptor set was obtained from a woman aged 18 to 35 in good health.

The rearrangement links TRBV14 to TRBJ2-7, with D uncertain. The germline V and J ends were trimmed by 0 bases and 0 bases, with 9 bases remaining between them. CDR1 is SGHDN and CDR2 is FVKESK in the germline V gene. This CDR3 contains 15 residues. Here the CDR3 DNA reads TGTGCCAGCAGCCAAGAGCAGAGAGCCTCCTACGAGCAGTACTTC. Translated: CASSQEQRASYEQYF.

The V and J genes are TRBV6-1 and TRBJ2-7, with 8 bases lining up with TRBD2. The junction had 12 bases not matched to a gene; V was cut back by 6 bases and J by 2 bases. Germline V gene sequence: CDR1 MNHNS, CDR2 SASEGT. The CDR3 is 16 residues long. The CDR3: CASSHGLLAGAYEQYF. The CDR3, as DNA: TGTGCCAGCAGCCACGGGCTCCTAGCGGGCGCCTACGAGCAGTACTTC.

This clonotype has a handful of counts. A read error may produce the germline difference seen at one junction end. The gene calls are TRBV6-1 and TRBJ2-2, with D maybe TRBD1 (6 bases). The CDR3 length is 15 residues. Germline V lookup: CDR1 MNHNS, CDR2 SASEGT. In DNA, the CDR3 is TGTGCCAGCAGTAAAGCATCAGGGGACACCGGGGAGCTGTTTTTT. Protein sequence: CASSKASGDTGELFF.

A few counts support this clonotype. This chain joins TRBV2 and TRBJ2-5; 13 positions match TRBD2. The trim removed 1 base at V and 2 bases at J, leaving 7 bases unmatched. The CDR3 contains 18 residues. Germline V gene lookup returns CDR1 SNHLY and CDR2 FYNNEI. The CDR3 is CASSEGTSGGGWQETQYF. As DNA, the CDR3 is TGTGCCAGCAGTGAAGGGACTAGCGGGGGCGGATGGCAAGAGACCCAGTACTTC.

This clonotype has more than one count but fewer than ten. The J gene is TRBJ2-2, the V gene TRBV7-2; D call uncertain. The ends were cut back, 3 bases at V and 4 bases at J, with 12 bases in the middle. From germline, CDR1 is SGHTA and CDR2 FQGNSA. The CDR3 extends over 15 amino acids. The CDR3 bases are TGTGCCAGCAGCTTCCGGACCTTGGGCACCGGGGAGCTGTTTTTT. Protein sequence: CASSFRTLGTGELFF.

The rearrangement joins TRBV20-1 to TRBJ2-3; tentatively, D is TRBD2 (7 bases). Looked up from germline, CDR1 is DFQATT and CDR2 is SNEGSKA (reference sequence). The germline V and J ends were trimmed by 0 bases and 11 bases, with 15 bases remaining between them. The CDR3 is made up of 13 amino acids. CDR3 nucleotide sequence: TGCAGTGCTAGAGATGGTGGGGGGGGCCGGCAGTATTTT. Translation: CSARDGGGGRQYF.

This chain uses TRBV29-1 with TRBJ1-2; tentatively, D is TRBD1 (6 bases). Trimming pared 2 bases from V and 4 bases from J, leaving 14 bases between. The CDR3 runs to 14 residues. The germline V gene has CDR1 SQVTM and CDR2 ANQGSEA. The CDR3 loop is CSVERGEGVYGYTF. The DNA for the CDR3 is TGCAGCGTTGAAAGGGGAGAGGGGGTCTATGGCTACACCTTC.

The table lists this clonotype with many counts. The rearrangement joins TRBV5-1 to TRBJ2-1, with TRBD1 identical over 7 bases. The CDR3 loop spans 16 amino acids. Trimming cost V 0 bases and J 3 bases; bases outside gene matches: 6. Looked up from germline, CDR1 is SGHRS and CDR2 is YFSETQ. The DNA for the CDR3 is TGCGCCAGCAGCTTGGAAACAGGGGCTCTCTACAATGAGCAGTTCTTC. Protein sequence: CASSLETGALYNEQFF.

This clonotype was found many times. The chain employs TRBV27 and TRBJ2-2, with 9 bases matching TRBD2. CDR1 and CDR2 (germline): MNHEY, SMNVEV (reference sequence). Germline trimming cut 7 bases from V and 1 base from J; bases unmatched to any gene: 4. The CDR3 extends over 15 amino acids. CDR3 DNA: TGTGCCAGCACGCTAGCGGGGTTGAACACCGGGGAGCTGTTTTTT. Translating it yields CASTLAGLNTGELFF.

CDR3 bases: TGTGCCAGCAGTTTAGACGTCTACAATGAGCAGTTCTTC. Residues: CASSLDVYNEQFF. The chain uses TRBV27 and TRBJ2-1, with D unclear. The V gene's germline CDR1 is MNHEY and CDR2 SMNVEV (reference sequence). The CDR3 totals 13 residues. Trimming removed 2 bases at V and 3 bases at J, with 5 bases between.

This clonotype was counted at least ten times. The chain has TRBV12-3 or TRBV12-4 and TRBJ2-7; 7 nucleotides agree with TRBD1. Trimming removed 2 bases from V and 6 bases from J; junction bases left unmatched: 7. The CDR3 runs 14 residues. CDR3 DNA sequence: TGTGCCAGCAGTTTAACTGGGACAGCCTCCGAGCAGTACTTC. Translated: CASSLTGTASEQYF.

This clonotype was detected ten times or more. This rearrangement joins TRBV12-3 or TRBV12-4 to TRBJ2-3; 7 nucleotides agree with TRBD2. This CDR3 has 16 residues. The J segment lost 1 base and the V segment lost 2 bases, leaving 6 bases of the junction unmatched. The CDR3 DNA follows: TGTGCCAGCAGTTTACCGGCGGGAGCAGGCACAGATACGCAGTATTTT. Translated, it gives CASSLPAGAGTDTQYF.

This clonotype was detected only a few times. The chain carries TRBV10-3 and TRBJ1-2; weak D call: TRBD1 (6 bases). Trimming shortened V by 0 bases and J by 8 bases, and 16 bases separated the two germline ends. Germline V gives CDR1 ENHRY, CDR2 SYGVKD. The CDR3 covers 15 residues. This CDR3 reads CAISESIRDIHGYTF. DNA of the CDR3: TGTGCCATCAGTGAGTCGATCCGGGACATTCACGGCTACACCTTC.

The chain uses TRBV2 and TRBJ2-1; D ambiguous. V dropped 6 bases and J dropped 13 bases, with 13 bases sitting between them. Germline CDR1 is SNHLY and CDR2 is FYNNEI. This CDR3 region has 11 residues. The CDR3 protein is CASSLREAQFF. In DNA form, the CDR3 reads TGTGCCAGCAGCTTGCGTGAGGCCCAGTTCTTC.

This sequence joins TRBV2 and TRBJ2-1, with 7 bases identical to TRBD2. V shed 2 bases, J shed 4 bases, and the junction held 5 bases outside the gene matches. The CDR3 covers 15 residues. Per germline, CDR1 SNHLY and CDR2 FYNNEI. The CDR3 DNA sequence: TGTGCCAGCAGTGAACCGGGGGGACCTTACAATGAGCAGTTCTTC. Encoded protein: CASSEPGGPYNEQFF.

The rearrangement links TRBV27 to TRBJ2-7; no firm D call. This CDR3 has 12 residues. The ends were cut back, 6 bases at V and 1 base at J, with 7 bases in the middle. The germline V gene has CDR1 MNHEY and CDR2 SMNVEV (reference sequence). Written as DNA, the CDR3 is TGTGCCAGCAGCCGGAATTCCTACGAGCAGTACTTC. Protein product: CASSRNSYEQYF.

This clonotype was counted a few times. J is TRBJ2-1 and V is TRBV29-1, with D tentatively TRBD1 (6 bases). The CDR3 runs to 17 residues. Germline CDR1 SQVTM, CDR2 ANQGSEA. V lost 0 bases and J 6 bases, leaving 21 bases between the germline ends. CDR3 DNA sequence: TGCAGCGTTGAAGAACTGGACAGCCCTACCCCTGTCAATGAGCAGTTCTTC. As protein: CSVEELDSPTPVNEQFF.

The chain has TRBV4-1 and TRBJ2-1; 8 bases are a match to TRBD2. This CDR3 is 16 amino acids long. CDR1 and CDR2 from the germline V gene are MGHRA and YSYEKL. V shed 1 base, J shed 5 bases, and the junction held 7 bases outside the gene matches. In nucleotides, the CDR3 is TGCGCCAGCAGCCAAGTCCCAGCGGGAGCGAACAATGAGCAGTTCTTC. Translated, it gives CASSQVPAGANNEQFF.

The chain carries TRBV2 and TRBJ2-7; D is unclear. Between the trimmed V and J ends, which lost 6 bases and 3 bases, there was a span of 9 bases. Germline assignment: CDR1 SNHLY and CDR2 FYNNEI. The CDR3 is 12 residues long. The CDR3 protein is CASRKGYYEQYF. CDR3 coding DNA: TGTGCCAGCAGGAAGGGATACTACGAGCAGTACTTC.

The chain employs TRBV28 and TRBJ2-7, with 13 bases that match TRBD2. CDR1 and CDR2 (germline): MDHEN, SYDVKM. This CDR3 has 16 amino acids. V lost 6 bases and J lost 0; bases outside the gene matches: 5. CDR3 DNA sequence: TGTGCCAGCAGACTAAGACTAGCGGGAGGCTCCTACGAGCAGTACTTC. Protein product: CASRLRLAGGSYEQYF.

The rearrangement uses TRBV7-6 and TRBJ1-2; a weak D match, TRBD1 (5 bases). Deletions cut 5 bases from V and 8 bases from J, with 27 bases between. The CDR3 sequence is 17 residues long. Germline assignment: CDR1 SGHVS and CDR2 FNYEAQ. The CDR3 region has the DNA TGTGCCAGCAGCATCAAAACAACCCCCCCAGGGTTCGGAGGCTACACCTTC. Its protein product is CASSIKTTPPGFGGYTF. Variable domain in full (rest from reference TRBV7-6 and TRBJ1-2): GAGVSQSPRYKVTKRGQDVALRCDPISGHVSLYWYRQALGQGPEFLTYFNYEAQQDKSGLPNDRFSAERPEGSISTLTIQRTEQRDSAMYRCASSIKTTPPGFGGYTFGSGTRLTVV.

The chain couples TRBV10-1 to TRBJ2-3; perhaps TRBD1 as D (5 bases). This CDR3 comprises 17 residues. Germline lookup yields CDR1 WNHNN and CDR2 SYGVQD (reference sequence). V was cut by 2 bases and J by 2 bases, with 17 bases left in between. The CDR3 DNA sequence: TGCGCCAGCAGTGAGCAGGGATATAACATCCTCACAGATACGCAGTATTTT. Translating gives CASSEQGYNILTDTQYF.

In this sample, this clonotype turned up a few times. J is TRBJ2-1 and V is TRBV28; 8 nucleotides line up with TRBD1. CDR3 length equals 15 residues. With 4 bases clipped from V and 4 bases from J, the junction kept 6 bases outside the gene matches. CDR1 is MDHEN and CDR2 is SYDVKM in the germline V gene. CDR3 sequence reads: CASSSPRTGYNEQFF. In DNA, the CDR3 is TGTGCCAGCAGTTCCCCTCGGACAGGGTACAATGAGCAGTTCTTC.

Only a few counts were recorded for this clonotype. The V call is TRBV6-1, the J call TRBJ2-5, with D hard to call. CDR1 is MNHNS, CDR2 SASEGT, per germline. The CDR3 is 13 residues long. The V gene lost 8 bases and the J gene lost 3 bases, with 13 bases spanning the gap. The CDR3 bases are TGTGCCAGCGGGTTTATGGAAGAAGAGACCCAGTACTTC. It yields the protein CASGFMEEETQYF.

The rearrangement uses TRBV20-1 and TRBJ2-1, with no clear D. Trimming removed 1 base from V and 2 bases from J, with 18 bases in between. The CDR3 runs to 17 residues. Germline CDR1 DFQATT, CDR2 SNEGSKA (reference sequence). DNA of the CDR3: TGCAGTGCTAGAGGCGGCCTCCCAATCATGGCCTACAATGAGCAGTTCTTC. Its protein is CSARGGLPIMAYNEQFF.